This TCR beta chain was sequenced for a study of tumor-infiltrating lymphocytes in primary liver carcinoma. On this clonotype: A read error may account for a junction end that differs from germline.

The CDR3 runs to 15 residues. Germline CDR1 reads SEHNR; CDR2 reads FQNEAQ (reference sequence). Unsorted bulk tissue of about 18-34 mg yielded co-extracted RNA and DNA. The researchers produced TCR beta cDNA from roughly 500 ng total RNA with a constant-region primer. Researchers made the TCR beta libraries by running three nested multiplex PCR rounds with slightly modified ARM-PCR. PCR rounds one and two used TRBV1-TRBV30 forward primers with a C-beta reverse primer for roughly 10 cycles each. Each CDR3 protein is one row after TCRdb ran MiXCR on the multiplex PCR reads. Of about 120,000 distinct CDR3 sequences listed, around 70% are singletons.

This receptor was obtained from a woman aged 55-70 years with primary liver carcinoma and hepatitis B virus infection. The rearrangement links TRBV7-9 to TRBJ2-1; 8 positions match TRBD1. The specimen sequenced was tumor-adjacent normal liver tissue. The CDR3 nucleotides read TGTACCAGCAACGTCCGGACAGGGTTGTACAATGAGCAGTTCTTC. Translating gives CTSNVRTGLYNEQFF.